The 25 T cell receptor beta chains presented below share a single source sample, sequenced in a study of blood T cells in healthy people across ages. Combining a sample-barcoded 5' primer with a J-beta primer mix, a second PCR ran for roughly 7 to 12 cycles. In TCRdb, the 5' RACE reads were re-called with MiXCR into one record per CDR3 protein. The sample consists of about 2 million distinct CDR3 sequences, about 50% of them appearing once. Sequencing input: blood. Source of these receptors: a woman aged 40 to 49 in good health.

This clonotype was picked up many times. J is TRBJ1-2 and V is TRBV4-2; no firm D call. Per germline, CDR1 LGHNA and CDR2 YNFKEQ. Deletions cut 1 base from V and 5 bases from J, with 8 bases between. The CDR3 has 13 residues. In DNA, the CDR3 is TGTGCCAGCAGCCAAGGGACTACTTATGGCTACACCTTC. This translates into CASSQGTTYGYTF.

The chain is built from TRBV20-1 and TRBJ2-2; D ambiguous. This CDR3 spans 12 amino acids. Trimming left V 4 bases short and J 6 bases short, with 9 bases between. Germline CDR1 is DFQATT and CDR2 is SNEGSKA (reference sequence). Here the CDR3 reads CSAKRRSGELFF. CDR3 nucleotides: TGCAGTGCTAAGCGAAGGTCCGGGGAGCTGTTTTTT.

The chain links TRBV6-2 or TRBV6-3 to TRBJ2-6; D possibly corresponds to TRBD1 (6 bases). Per the germline V gene, CDR1 is MNHEY and CDR2 is SVGEGT. The V gene lost 6 bases and the J gene lost 1 base, with 19 bases spanning the gap. This CDR3 region has 18 residues. The DNA of the CDR3 is TGTGCCAGCAGATACAACACACAACAGGGATCTGGGGCCAACGTCCTGACTTTC. Protein product: CASRYNTQQGSGANVLTF.

The rearrangement joins TRBV7-2 to TRBJ1-1; the match to TRBD1 covers 7 bases. Germline loops: CDR1 SGHTA, CDR2 FQGNSA. With 5 bases clipped from V and 2 bases from J, the junction kept 8 bases outside the gene matches. The CDR3 runs to 15 residues. CDR3 protein: CASSRDRALNTEAFF. Written as DNA, the CDR3 is TGTGCCAGCAGCCGCGACAGGGCGTTAAACACTGAAGCTTTCTTT. Full variable domain (rest looked up from reference TRBV7-2 and TRBJ1-1): GAGVSQSPSNKVTEKGKDVELRCDPISGHTALYWYRQSLGQGLEFLIYFQGNSAPDKSGLPSDRFSAERTGGSVSTLTIQRTQQEDSAVYLCASSRDRALNTEAFFGQGTRLTVV.

This clonotype turned up a few times. The chain uses TRBV7-2 and TRBJ2-5, with D perhaps given as TRBD1 or TRBD2 (7 bases each). From germline, CDR1 is SGHTA and CDR2 FQGNSA. This CDR3 spans 16 amino acids. Trimming cost V 3 bases and J 3 bases, with 17 bases left between them. DNA for the CDR3: TGTGCCAGCAGCTTCAGGGGGGGGCTTGAGAAAGAGACCCAGTACTTC. Its translation: CASSFRGGLEKETQYF.

Many counts were recorded for this clonotype. The chain is built from TRBV4-1 and TRBJ2-3; D may correspond to TRBD1 or TRBD2 (5 bases each). The CDR3 contains 14 residues. The germline V gene encodes CDR1 MGHRA and CDR2 YSYEKL. Trimming pared 3 bases from V and 2 bases from J, leaving 9 bases between. The CDR3 nucleotides read TGCGCCAGCAGCCACCCGGGGACCACAGATACGCAGTATTTT. It is translated as CASSHPGTTDTQYF.

The genes are TRBV20-1 and TRBJ2-4; D not certain. This CDR3 contains 14 residues. The germline V gene has CDR1 DFQATT and CDR2 SNEGSKA (reference sequence). Between the trimmed V and J ends, which lost 6 bases and 2 bases, there was a span of 14 bases. Written as DNA, the CDR3 is TGCAGTGCAACAAGTACGCTCTCCAAAAACATTCAGTACTTC. Translating it yields CSATSTLSKNIQYF.

V gene TRBV9 combines with J gene TRBJ1-1, with TRBD1 as a possible D gene (6 bases). V shed 6 bases and J shed 3 bases, with 18 bases lying between them. The CDR3 has 15 residues. Looked up from germline, CDR1 is SGDLS and CDR2 is YYNGEE. The CDR3 bases are TGTGCCAGCACCCTTGGGGGGCCTTTGGACACTGAAGCTTTCTTT. It translates to CASTLGGPLDTEAFF.

Comments on this clonotype: At one end the junction does not follow the germline gene, possibly because of a read error. The chain carries TRBV29-1 and TRBJ2-7; tentatively, D is TRBD1 (6 bases). The CDR3 loop spans 15 amino acids. Germline-derived CDR1 and CDR2 are SQVTM and ANQGSEA. The CDR3 sequence is CSVEDGGRSSCEQYF. CDR3 sequence (DNA): TGCAGCGTTGAAGATGGGGGCAGAAGCTCCTGCGAGCAGTACTTC.

This chain uses TRBV7-2 with TRBJ2-7, with 9 nucleotides matching TRBD1. CDR1 and CDR2 from the germline V gene are SGHTA and FQGNSA. This CDR3 has 15 residues. The ends lost 4 bases at V and 5 bases at J; junction bases unmatched: 9. Here the CDR3 DNA reads TGTGCCAGCAGCTCCAACCGGGACAGGGTGAACGAGCAGTACTTC. It codes for CASSSNRDRVNEQYF.

The sample holds a few counts of this clonotype. This sequence joins TRBV28 and TRBJ2-1, with 11 bases fitting TRBD2. CDR3 length: 16 residues. The junction had 13 bases not matched to a gene; V was cut back by 6 bases and J by 9 bases. CDR1 and CDR2 from the germline V gene are MDHEN and SYDVKM. This chain's CDR3 is CASSRPSGGTHGEQFF. CDR3 in DNA: TGTGCCAGCAGCCGACCTAGCGGGGGGACCCACGGTGAGCAGTTCTTC.

As to this clonotype: The junction departs from germline at one end; a sequencing error may be responsible. This sequence joins TRBV27 and TRBJ1-2; the match to TRBD1 covers 10 bases. Germline-derived CDR1 and CDR2 are MNHEY and SMNVEV (reference sequence). The CDR3 contains 19 residues. Written as DNA, the CDR3 is TGTGCCGGCAGTTTACGATGGGCCCCAAAGACAGGGGGCCAGGAGGGCTACACCTTC. Its translation: CAGSLRWAPKTGGQEGYTF.

This clonotype was detected only a few times. The rearrangement uses TRBV28 and TRBJ2-4; no definite D call. TRBJ2-5 explains the end of the DNA better; the J call may be wrong. The germline CDR1 and CDR2 sequences are MDHEN and SYDVKM. The CDR3 loop spans 14 amino acids. This CDR3 is CASILGSGRETQYF. CDR3 bases: TGTGCCAGCATCTTAGGCTCAGGCCGAGAGACCCAGTACTTC.

This chain uses TRBV29-1 with TRBJ2-7; D remains unclear. The germline gives CDR1 SQVTM, CDR2 ANQGSEA. The V end lost 6 bases, the J end lost 6 bases, and 15 bases lay between the germline ends. CDR3 size: 12 residues. In nucleotides, the CDR3 is TGCAGCGTATCGACTGGAGAATGCGAGCAGTACTTC. Translation gives CSVSTGECEQYF.

The CDR3 is CASSQDPRTVNTEAFF. The CDR3 DNA sequence: TGCGCCAGCAGCCAAGATCCGAGGACTGTGAACACTGAAGCTTTCTTT. This rearrangement joins TRBV4-3 to TRBJ1-1; the D is unclear. CDR1 and CDR2 (germline): LGHNA, YSLEER. V shed 0 bases and J shed 0 bases, with 11 bases lying between them. CDR3 length: 16 amino acids.

The chain combines TRBV29-1 with TRBJ2-3; D is undetermined. Trimming stripped 7 bases from V and 5 bases from J, with 13 bases between. Germline lookup yields CDR1 SQVTM and CDR2 ANQGSEA. This CDR3 contains 12 residues. CDR3 bases: TGCAGCGGGCGCCGAGAGCAAGATACGCAGTATTTT. It yields the protein CSGRREQDTQYF.

In this sample, this clonotype turned up a few times. The chain employs TRBV29-1 and TRBJ2-1, with a possible D match to TRBD2 (5 bases). V was pared by 3 bases and J by 0 bases, with 21 bases between. The V gene's germline CDR1 is SQVTM and CDR2 ANQGSEA. There are 18 residues in the CDR3. The CDR3 bases are TGCAGCGTTGATCTCCCTTTCGGCGGGCCAAGCTCCTACAATGAGCAGTTCTTC. As protein: CSVDLPFGGPSSYNEQFF.

The gene calls are TRBV9 and TRBJ1-4; no definite D call. Germline values: CDR1 SGDLS, CDR2 YYNGEE. Trimming shortened V by 3 bases and J by 4 bases, and 13 bases separated the two germline ends. The CDR3 is 15 amino acids. The CDR3 DNA reads as TGTGCCAGCAGCGGCGCCGAAGGTTATAATGAAAAACTGTTTTTT. Its protein is CASSGAEGYNEKLFF.

The V call is TRBV20-1, the J call TRBJ2-7; 7 nucleotides agree with TRBD2. In germline, CDR1 is DFQATT, CDR2 SNEGSKA (reference sequence). The CDR3 sequence is 13 residues long. V lost 6 bases to trimming and J lost 2 bases; unmatched junction nucleotides: 7. CDR3 sequence reads: CSARAGVAYEQYF. In nucleotides, the CDR3 is TGCAGTGCCCGGGCGGGGGTGGCCTACGAGCAGTACTTC.

The chain couples TRBV7-9 to TRBJ2-7; 7 bases line up with TRBD1. The junction had 4 bases not matched to a gene; V was cut back by 1 base and J by 4 bases. The CDR3 is 14 amino acids. The V gene's germline CDR1 is SEHNR and CDR2 FQNEAQ (reference sequence). CDR3 amino acids: CASSLGVTGYEQYF. CDR3 bases: TGTGCCAGCAGCTTAGGTGTGACAGGGTACGAGCAGTACTTC.

The chain recombines TRBV12-3 or TRBV12-4 with TRBJ1-2; 7 bases align to TRBD1. This CDR3 has 16 residues. Trimming cost V 4 bases and J 4 bases; bases outside gene matches: 12. As DNA, the CDR3 is TGTGCCAGCAGTTCAGACGGACAGGCCGGGGGCTATGGCTACACCTTC. It is translated as CASSSDGQAGGYGYTF.

This clonotype was picked up many times. The V call is TRBV29-1, the J call TRBJ2-7; 12 nucleotides match TRBD1. CDR1 is SQVTM and CDR2 is ANQGSEA in the germline V gene. The V gene end was trimmed by 3 bases and the J gene end by 4 bases; junction bases not matched to a gene: 7. The CDR3 consists of 15 residues. The CDR3 loop is CSVDKGTGGKYEQYF. CDR3 nucleotide sequence: TGCAGCGTTGATAAGGGGACAGGGGGCAAGTACGAGCAGTACTTC.

This clonotype was picked up a small number of times. This rearrangement joins TRBV5-1 to TRBJ2-7; D unresolved. Germline assignment: CDR1 SGHRS and CDR2 YFSETQ. The V end lost 2 bases, the J end lost 5 bases, and 11 bases lay between the germline ends. The CDR3 loop spans 13 amino acids. This CDR3 is CASSFKVMDEQYF. In DNA, the CDR3 is TGCGCCAGCAGCTTCAAGGTGATGGACGAGCAGTACTTC.

The chain combines TRBV5-1 with TRBJ1-2, with D possibly matching TRBD1 (6 bases). The CDR3 runs to 15 residues. The V gene lost 4 bases and the J gene lost 4 bases, with 17 bases spanning the gap. The germline V gene encodes CDR1 SGHRS and CDR2 YFSETQ. CDR3 protein: CASSLQAGTTYGYTF. The CDR3 DNA sequence: TGCGCCAGCAGCCTTCAGGCCGGGACAACCTATGGCTACACCTTC.

This chain links TRBV5-1 with TRBJ2-7; the D is unclear. CDR1 and CDR2 (germline): SGHRS, YFSETQ. Trimming removed 7 bases from V and 0 bases from J, with 14 bases in between. This CDR3 is 14 amino acids long. The CDR3 region is CASSSDSFSYEQYF. The CDR3 DNA reads as TGCGCCAGCTCCAGTGACTCGTTCTCCTACGAGCAGTACTTC. Full variable domain (remainder filled in from reference TRBV5-1 and TRBJ2-7): KAGVTQTPRYLIKTRGQQVTLSCSPISGHRSVSWYQQTPGQGLQFLFEYFSETQRNKGNFPGRFSGRQFSNSRSEMNVSTLELGDSALYLCASSSDSFSYEQYFGPGTRLTVT.